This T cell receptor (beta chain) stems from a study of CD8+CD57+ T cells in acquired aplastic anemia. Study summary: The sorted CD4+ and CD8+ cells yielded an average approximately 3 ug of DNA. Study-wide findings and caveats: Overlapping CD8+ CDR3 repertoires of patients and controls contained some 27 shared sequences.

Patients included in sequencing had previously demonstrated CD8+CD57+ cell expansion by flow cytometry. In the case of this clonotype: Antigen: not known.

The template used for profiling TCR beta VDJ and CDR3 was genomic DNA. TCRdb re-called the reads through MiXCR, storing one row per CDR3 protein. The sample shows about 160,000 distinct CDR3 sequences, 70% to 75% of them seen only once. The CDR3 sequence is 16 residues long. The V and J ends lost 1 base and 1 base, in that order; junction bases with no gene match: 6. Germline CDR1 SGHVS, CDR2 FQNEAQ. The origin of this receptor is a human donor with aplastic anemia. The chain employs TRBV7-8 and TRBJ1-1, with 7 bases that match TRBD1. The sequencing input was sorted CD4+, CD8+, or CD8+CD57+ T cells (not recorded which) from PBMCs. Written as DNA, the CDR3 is TGTGCCAGCAGCTTAGGGTACAGGGGCAGGAACACTGAAGCTTTCTTT. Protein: CASSLGYRGRNTEAFF.